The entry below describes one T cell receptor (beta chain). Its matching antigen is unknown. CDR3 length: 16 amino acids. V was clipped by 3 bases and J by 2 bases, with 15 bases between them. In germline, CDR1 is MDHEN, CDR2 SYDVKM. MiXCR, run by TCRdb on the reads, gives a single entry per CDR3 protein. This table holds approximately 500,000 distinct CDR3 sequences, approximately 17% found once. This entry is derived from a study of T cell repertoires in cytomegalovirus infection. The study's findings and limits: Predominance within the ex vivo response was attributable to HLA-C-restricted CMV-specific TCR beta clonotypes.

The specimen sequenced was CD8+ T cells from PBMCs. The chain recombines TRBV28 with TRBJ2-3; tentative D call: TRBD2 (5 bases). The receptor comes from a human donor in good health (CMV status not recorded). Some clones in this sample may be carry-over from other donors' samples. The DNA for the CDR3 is TGTGCCAGCAGTTTTGGGAGTGGACTCGTCACAGATACGCAGTATTTT. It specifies CASSFGSGLVTDTQYF.